This TCR beta chain was recorded in a study of patients and donors after allogeneic stem cell transplantation. TCRdb recomputed calls from the RT-PCR reads with MiXCR, one row per CDR3 protein. Here the sample spans about 110,000 distinct CDR3 sequences, 35% being singletons. Germline loops: CDR1 MNHEY, CDR2 SMNVEV (reference sequence). V lost 3 bases to trimming and J lost 3 bases, with 14 bases between them. The CDR3 is 15 amino acids. Sequencing was done on a sample of blood, either unsorted or a sorted T cell fraction (not recorded which). The sequence was obtained from a human donor who was either an allogeneic HSCT recipient or a stem cell or donor lymphocyte infusion donor (not recorded which). It is not recorded whose cells these are; they may come from a transplant donor. This chain links TRBV27 with TRBJ1-1; D is unclear. The CDR3 here is CASSLKAGSDTEAFF. DNA of the CDR3: TGTGCCAGCAGTTTGAAGGCGGGATCGGACACTGAAGCTTTCTTT.